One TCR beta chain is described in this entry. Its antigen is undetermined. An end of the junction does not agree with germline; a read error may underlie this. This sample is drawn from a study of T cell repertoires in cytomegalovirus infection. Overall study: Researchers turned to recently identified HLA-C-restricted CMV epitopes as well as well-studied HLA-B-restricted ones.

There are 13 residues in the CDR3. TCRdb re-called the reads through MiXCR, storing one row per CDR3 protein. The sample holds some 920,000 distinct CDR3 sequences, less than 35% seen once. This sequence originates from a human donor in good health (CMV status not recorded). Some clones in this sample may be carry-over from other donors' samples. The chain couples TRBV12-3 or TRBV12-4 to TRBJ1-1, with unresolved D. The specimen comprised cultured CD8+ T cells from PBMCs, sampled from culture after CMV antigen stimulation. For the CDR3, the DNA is TGTGTCAGCAACGGACTCACGAACACTGAAGCTTTCTTT. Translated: CVSNGLTNTEAFF.